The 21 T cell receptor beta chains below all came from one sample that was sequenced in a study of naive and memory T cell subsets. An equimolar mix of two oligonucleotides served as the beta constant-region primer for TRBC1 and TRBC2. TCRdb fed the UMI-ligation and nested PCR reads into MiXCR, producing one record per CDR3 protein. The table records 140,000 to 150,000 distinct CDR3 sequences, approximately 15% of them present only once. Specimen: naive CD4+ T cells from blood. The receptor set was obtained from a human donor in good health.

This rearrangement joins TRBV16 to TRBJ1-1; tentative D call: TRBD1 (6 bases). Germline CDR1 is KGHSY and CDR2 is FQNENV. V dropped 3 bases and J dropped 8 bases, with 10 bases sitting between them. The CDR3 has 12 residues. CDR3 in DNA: TGTGCCAGCAGCCACGGAACAGGGGAAGCTTTCTTT. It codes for CASSHGTGEAFF.

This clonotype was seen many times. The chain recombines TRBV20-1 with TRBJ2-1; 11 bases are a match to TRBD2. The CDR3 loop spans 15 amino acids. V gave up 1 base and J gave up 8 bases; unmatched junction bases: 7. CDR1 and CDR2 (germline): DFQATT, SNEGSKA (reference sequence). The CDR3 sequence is CSARVFSGRAYEQFF. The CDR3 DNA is TGCAGTGCTAGAGTTTTTAGCGGGAGGGCCTATGAGCAGTTCTTC.

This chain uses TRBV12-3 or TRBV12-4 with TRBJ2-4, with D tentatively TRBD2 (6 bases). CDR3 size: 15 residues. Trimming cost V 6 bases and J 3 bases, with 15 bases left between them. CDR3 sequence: CASRRDSPNKNIQYF. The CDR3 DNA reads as TGTGCCAGCAGACGGGACTCACCGAACAAAAACATTCAGTACTTC.

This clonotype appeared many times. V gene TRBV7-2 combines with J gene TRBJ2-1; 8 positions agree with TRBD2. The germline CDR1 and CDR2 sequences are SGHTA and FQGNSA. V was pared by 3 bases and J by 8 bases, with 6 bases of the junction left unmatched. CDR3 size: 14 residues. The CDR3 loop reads CASSFPRAGDEQFF. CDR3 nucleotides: TGTGCCAGCAGCTTTCCCAGAGCGGGAGATGAGCAGTTCTTC.

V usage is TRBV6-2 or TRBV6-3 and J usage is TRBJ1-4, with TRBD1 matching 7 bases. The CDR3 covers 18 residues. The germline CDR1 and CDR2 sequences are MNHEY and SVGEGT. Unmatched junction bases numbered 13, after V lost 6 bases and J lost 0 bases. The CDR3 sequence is CASSYEQGKGATNEKLFF. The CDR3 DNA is TGTGCCAGCAGCTACGAACAGGGGAAGGGGGCAACTAATGAAAAACTGTTTTTT.

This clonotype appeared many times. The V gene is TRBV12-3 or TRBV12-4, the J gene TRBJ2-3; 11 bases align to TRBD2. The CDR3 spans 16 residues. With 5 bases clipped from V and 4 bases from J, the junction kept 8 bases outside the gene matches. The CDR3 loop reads CASSPTPGLAADTQYF. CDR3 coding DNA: TGTGCCAGCAGTCCAACTCCGGGACTAGCGGCAGATACGCAGTATTTT.

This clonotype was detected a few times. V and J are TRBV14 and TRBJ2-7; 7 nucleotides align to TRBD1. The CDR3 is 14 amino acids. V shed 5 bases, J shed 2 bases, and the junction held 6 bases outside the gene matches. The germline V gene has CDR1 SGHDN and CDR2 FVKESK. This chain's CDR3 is CASSSLTGTYEQYF. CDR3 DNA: TGTGCCAGCAGCTCATTGACAGGGACCTACGAGCAGTACTTC.

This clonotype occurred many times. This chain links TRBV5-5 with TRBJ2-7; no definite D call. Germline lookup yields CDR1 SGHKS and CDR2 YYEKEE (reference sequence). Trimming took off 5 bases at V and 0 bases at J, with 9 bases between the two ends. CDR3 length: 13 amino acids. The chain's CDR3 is CASSQQHSYEQYF. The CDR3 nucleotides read TGTGCCAGCAGTCAGCAACACTCCTACGAGCAGTACTTC.

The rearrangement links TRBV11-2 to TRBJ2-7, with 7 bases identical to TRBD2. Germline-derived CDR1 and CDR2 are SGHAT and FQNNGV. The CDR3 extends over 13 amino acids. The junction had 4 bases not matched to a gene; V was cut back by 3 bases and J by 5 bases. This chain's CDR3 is CASSFRAGDEQYF. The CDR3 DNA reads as TGTGCCAGCAGCTTCCGGGCGGGAGACGAGCAGTACTTC.

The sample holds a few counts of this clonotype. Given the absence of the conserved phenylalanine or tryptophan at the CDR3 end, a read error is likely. For the CDR3, the DNA is TGTGCCAGTAGTATGAGTAGCAATCAGCCCCAGCATCTT. This sequence encodes CASSMSSNQPQHL. The genes are TRBV19 and TRBJ1-5; D is ambiguous. The V end was cut by 3 bases, the J end by 0 bases, with 3 bases between. The CDR3 has 13 amino acids. Germline V CDR1 and CDR2: LNHDA, SQIVND (reference sequence).

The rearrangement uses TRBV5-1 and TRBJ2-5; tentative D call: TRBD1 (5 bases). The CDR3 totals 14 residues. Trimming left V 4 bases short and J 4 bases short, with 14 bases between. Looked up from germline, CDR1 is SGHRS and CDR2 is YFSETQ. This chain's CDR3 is CASSPGSPGETQYF. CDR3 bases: TGCGCCAGCAGCCCAGGGTCGCCGGGAGAGACCCAGTACTTC.

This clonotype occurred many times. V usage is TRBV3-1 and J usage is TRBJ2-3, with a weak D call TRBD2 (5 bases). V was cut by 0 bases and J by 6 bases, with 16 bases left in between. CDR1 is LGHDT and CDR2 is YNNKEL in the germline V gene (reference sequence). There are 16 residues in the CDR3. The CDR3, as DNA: TGTGCCAGCAGCCAAGAACTTCGGGGTTACGAGGATACGCAGTATTTT. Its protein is CASSQELRGYEDTQYF.

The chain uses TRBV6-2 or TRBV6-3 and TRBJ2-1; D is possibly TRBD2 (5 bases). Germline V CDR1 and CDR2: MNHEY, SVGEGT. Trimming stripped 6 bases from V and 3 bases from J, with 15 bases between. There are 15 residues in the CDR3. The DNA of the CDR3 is TGTGCCAGCAGCACACCAGCGGTGTACTACAATGAGCAGTTCTTC. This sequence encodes CASSTPAVYYNEQFF.

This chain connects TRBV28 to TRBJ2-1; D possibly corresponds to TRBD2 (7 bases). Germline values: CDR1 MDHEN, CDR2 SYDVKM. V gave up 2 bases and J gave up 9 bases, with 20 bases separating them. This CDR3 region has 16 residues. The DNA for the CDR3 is TGTGCCAGCAGTTTACATGGGGGCGGGAGCGTGGGTGAGCAGTTCTTC. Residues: CASSLHGGGSVGEQFF.

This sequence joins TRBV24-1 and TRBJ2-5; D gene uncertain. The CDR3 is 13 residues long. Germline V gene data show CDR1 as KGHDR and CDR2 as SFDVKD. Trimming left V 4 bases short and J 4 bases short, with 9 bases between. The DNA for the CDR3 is TGTGCCACCAGTGAGCCCGGTGGAGAGACCCAGTACTTC. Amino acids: CATSEPGGETQYF.

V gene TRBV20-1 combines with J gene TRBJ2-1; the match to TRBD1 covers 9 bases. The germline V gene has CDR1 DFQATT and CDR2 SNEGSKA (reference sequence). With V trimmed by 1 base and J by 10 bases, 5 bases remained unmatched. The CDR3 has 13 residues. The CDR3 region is CSARGTGAWEQFF. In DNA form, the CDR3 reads TGCAGTGCTAGAGGGACAGGGGCATGGGAGCAGTTCTTC.

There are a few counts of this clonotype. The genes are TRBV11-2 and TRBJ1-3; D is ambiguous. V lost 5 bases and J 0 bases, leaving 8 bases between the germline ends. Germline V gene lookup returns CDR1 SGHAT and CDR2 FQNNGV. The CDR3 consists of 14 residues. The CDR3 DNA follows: TGTGCCAGCAGCCCCCGTTACTCTGGAAACACCATATATTTT. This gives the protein CASSPRYSGNTIYF.

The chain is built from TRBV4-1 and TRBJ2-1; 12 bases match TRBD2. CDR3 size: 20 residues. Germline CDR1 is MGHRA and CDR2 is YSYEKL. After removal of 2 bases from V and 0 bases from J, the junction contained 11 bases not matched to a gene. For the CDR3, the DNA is TGCGCCAGCAGCCAACTGGCGGGACTAGCGGGTCTTAGCTCCTACAATGAGCAGTTCTTC. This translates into CASSQLAGLAGLSSYNEQFF.

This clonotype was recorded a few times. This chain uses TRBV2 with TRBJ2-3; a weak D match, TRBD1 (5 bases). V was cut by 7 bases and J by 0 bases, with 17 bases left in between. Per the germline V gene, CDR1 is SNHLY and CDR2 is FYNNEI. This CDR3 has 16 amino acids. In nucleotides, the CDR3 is TGTGCCAGCACCAAAGGGGCAGCCCCTAGCACAGATACGCAGTATTTT. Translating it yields CASTKGAAPSTDTQYF.

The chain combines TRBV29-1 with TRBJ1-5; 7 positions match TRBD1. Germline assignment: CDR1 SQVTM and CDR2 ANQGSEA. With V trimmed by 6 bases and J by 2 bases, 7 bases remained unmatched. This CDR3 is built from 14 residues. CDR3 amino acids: CSVPKTGCNQPQHF. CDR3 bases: TGCAGCGTCCCGAAGACAGGGTGCAATCAGCCCCAGCATTTT.

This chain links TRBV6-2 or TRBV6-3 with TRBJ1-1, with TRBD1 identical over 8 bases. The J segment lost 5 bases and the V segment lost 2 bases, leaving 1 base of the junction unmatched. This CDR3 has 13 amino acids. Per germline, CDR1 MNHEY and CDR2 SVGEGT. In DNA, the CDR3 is TGTGCCAGCAGTTACAGACAGGGGACTGAAGCTTTCTTT. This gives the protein CASSYRQGTEAFF.